Presented here are 19 T cell receptor beta chains from one specimen sequenced in a study of blood T cell repertoires in COVID-19 (dated by TCRdb to 2018 to 2021). Libraries came from the immunoSEQ multiplex PCR assay. Held by TCRdb, this immuneACCESS table contains in-frame sequences only and omits some clones. Under half of the omission traces to an unresolved V gene where checked; the cause of the rest is unknown. Recorded for this sample are about 36,000 clones; approximately 69% of them occurred a single time. The ten largest make up 8% to 11% of the sample. Source material: peripheral blood. The receptors were gathered from a man between 65 and 80 years old with COVID-19, enrolled during active disease.

This clone has more than one count but fewer than ten. The rearrangement uses TRBV27 and TRBJ2-2, with 8 positions matching TRBD1. CDR3 length: 15 residues. V trimming: 5 bases; J trimming: 9 bases; junction bases outside the gene matches: 11. CDR1 and CDR2 (germline): MNHEY, SMNVEV (reference sequence). CDR3 in amino acids: CASSPWTGRIRELFF. CDR3 DNA sequence: TGTGCCAGCAGTCCCTGGACAGGGAGAATCAGGGAGCTGTTTTTT.

The chain is built from TRBV29-1 and TRBJ1-1; D might be TRBD1 (5 bases). CDR1 is SQVTM and CDR2 is ANQGSEA in the germline V gene. CDR3 length equals 16 residues. The germline V and J ends were trimmed by 3 bases and 0 bases, with 17 bases remaining between them. The CDR3 sequence is CSVDQDGRGLNTEAFF. In nucleotides, the CDR3 is TGCAGCGTTGATCAGGACGGGCGGGGACTGAACACTGAAGCTTTCTTT.

In this sample, this clone turned up a few times. This chain connects TRBV6-6 to TRBJ1-4; no firm D call. Germline CDR1 is MNHNY and CDR2 is SVGAGI (reference sequence). The CDR3 totals 16 residues. V was clipped by 4 bases and J by 8 bases, with 20 bases between them. CDR3 DNA: TGTGCCAGCAGTTGGCTCCTTCCAACAGAAGGAGAAAAACTGTTTTTT. It codes for CASSWLLPTEGEKLFF.

The chain links TRBV15 to TRBJ1-1, with TRBD1 matching over 8 bases. The junction had 11 bases not matched to a gene; V was cut back by 8 bases and J by 6 bases. The CDR3 totals 14 residues. Looked up from germline, CDR1 is LNHNV and CDR2 is YYDKDF (reference sequence). CDR3 coding DNA: TGTGCCACCGGCTCCTCCGGGACAGGACCTGAAGCTTTCTTT. Amino acids: CATGSSGTGPEAFF.

The gene calls are TRBV5-1 and TRBJ1-2, with D perhaps matching TRBD1 (6 bases). The CDR3 sequence is 15 residues long. Per the germline V gene, CDR1 is SGHRS and CDR2 is YFSETQ. V dropped 3 bases and J dropped 7 bases, with 19 bases sitting between them. The DNA for the CDR3 is TGCGCCAGCAGCTCCTCGGGGGGGCGCGAGTCTGGCTACACCTTC. Protein: CASSSSGGRESGYTF.

The chain joins TRBV5-1 to TRBJ2-3; TRBD2 might be the D (6 bases). V lost 3 bases, J lost 1 base, and 18 bases lay in between. CDR1 is SGHRS and CDR2 is YFSETQ in the germline V gene. The CDR3 totals 17 residues. The CDR3 coding sequence is TGCGCCAGCAGCTCCGGAGGGGCTATCGAACGCACAGATACGCAGTATTTT. This encodes CASSSGGAIERTDTQYF.

The CDR3 DNA sequence: TGTGCCAGCAGTTATACGGGGGCCGGGGAGCTGTTTTTT. Translated: CASSYTGAGELFF. The genes are TRBV6-6 and TRBJ2-2, with D perhaps matching TRBD2 (6 bases). Germline CDR1 reads MNHNY; CDR2 reads SVGAGI (reference sequence). V dropped 3 bases and J dropped 6 bases, with 8 bases sitting between them. This CDR3 comprises 13 residues.

The rearrangement uses TRBV7-6 and TRBJ1-5; 8 bases match TRBD1. CDR3 length: 16 residues. Losses at the gene ends were 5 bases for V and 6 bases for J; bases not matched to a gene: 12. Germline CDR1 reads SGHVS; CDR2 reads FNYEAQ. The chain's CDR3 is CASSPQGQGAGQPQHF. The CDR3 DNA sequence: TGTGCCAGCAGCCCACAGGGGCAGGGGGCAGGTCAGCCCCAGCATTTT.

As regards this clone: The junction departs from the called germline gene at one end, perhaps through a read error. The chain links TRBV20-1 to TRBJ1-4, with 7 nucleotides matching TRBD1. CDR1 is DFQATT, CDR2 SNEGSKA, per germline (reference sequence). This CDR3 has 11 amino acids. CDR3 residues: CSARGSGQPVF. In nucleotides, the CDR3 is TGCAGTGCTAGAGGGTCGGGACAGCCCGTTTTT.

The V gene is TRBV27, the J gene TRBJ2-5; TRBD1 is a possible D gene (5 bases). V was trimmed by 4 bases and J by 4 bases, leaving 13 bases between them. CDR3 size: 14 residues. The V gene's germline CDR1 is MNHEY and CDR2 SMNVEV (reference sequence). The chain's CDR3 is CASSSSGWGETQYF. The CDR3 DNA follows: TGTGCCAGCAGTTCTTCAGGGTGGGGAGAGACCCAGTACTTC.

The chain combines TRBV6-1 with TRBJ1-4; TRBD1 agrees at 11 bases. Per germline, CDR1 MNHNS and CDR2 SASEGT. V shed 1 base, J shed 8 bases, and the junction held 3 bases outside the gene matches. The CDR3 contains 15 residues. This CDR3 is CASSEGGQGGEKLFF. DNA of the CDR3: TGTGCCAGCAGTGAAGGGGGACAGGGGGGAGAAAAACTGTTTTTT.

J is TRBJ2-2 and V is TRBV19; D is perhaps TRBD2 (7 bases). Trimming cost V 3 bases and J 5 bases, with 13 bases left between them. This CDR3 has 15 amino acids. Germline loops: CDR1 LNHDA, CDR2 SQIVND (reference sequence). The CDR3 is CASSIGGGPTGELFF. DNA for the CDR3: TGTGCCAGTAGTATTGGCGGGGGCCCTACCGGGGAGCTGTTTTTT.

The table lists this clone with a count of one. The chain carries TRBV27 and TRBJ2-4, with a possible D match to TRBD1 (6 bases). With 9 bases removed from V and 0 bases from J, the gap between germline ends came to 12 bases. Germline lookup yields CDR1 MNHEY and CDR2 SMNVEV (reference sequence). The CDR3 runs to 14 residues. CDR3 residues: CASTGSLAKNIQYF. The CDR3 DNA sequence: TGTGCCAGTACAGGGTCGCTAGCCAAAAACATTCAGTACTTC.

For the CDR3, the DNA is TGTGCCAGCAGCCCCTTGGCGAACACTGAAGCTTTCTTT. Translation: CASSPLANTEAFF. The chain uses TRBV14 and TRBJ1-1; unclear D gene. V lost 4 bases to trimming and J lost 1 base, with 7 bases between them. The CDR3 sequence is 13 residues long. Germline assignment: CDR1 SGHDN and CDR2 FVKESK.

V gene TRBV11-2 combines with J gene TRBJ1-2, with TRBD1 matching over 9 bases. This CDR3 has 14 amino acids. CDR1 and CDR2 (germline): SGHAT, FQNNGV. Trimming removed 5 bases from V and 8 bases from J; junction bases left unmatched: 9. CDR3 loop: CASSNRDRVGGYTF. CDR3 sequence (DNA): TGTGCCAGCAGCAACCGGGACAGGGTCGGCGGCTACACCTTC.

This chain connects TRBV3-1 (or the pseudogene TRBV3-2) to TRBJ2-7, with D unresolved. This CDR3 is built from 14 residues. Germline loops: CDR1 LGHDT, CDR2 YNNKEL (reference sequence). Between the trimmed V and J ends, which lost 5 bases and 0 bases, there was a span of 11 bases. CDR3 region: CASSVFPSSYEQYF. CDR3 sequence (DNA): TGTGCCAGCAGCGTCTTTCCTAGCTCCTACGAGCAGTACTTC.

This clone has only one observation. The genes are TRBV5-1 and TRBJ2-2, with 8 bases identical to TRBD2. This CDR3 region has 16 residues. The J segment lost 7 bases and the V segment lost 3 bases, leaving 11 bases of the junction unmatched. Germline assignment: CDR1 SGHRS and CDR2 YFSETQ. CDR3 in amino acids: CASSSLAGLGGGELFF. The CDR3 nucleotides read TGCGCCAGCAGCTCCTTAGCGGGACTTGGTGGCGGGGAGCTGTTTTTT.

The chain couples TRBV4-1 to TRBJ1-5; 8 bases map to TRBD1. The V and J ends lost 4 bases and 6 bases, in that order; junction bases with no gene match: 14. CDR1 and CDR2 (germline): MGHRA, YSYEKL. This CDR3 has 17 amino acids. The CDR3, as DNA: TGCGCCAGCAGCCCGTCAACGTCGACAGGGGATGGTCAGCCCCAGCATTTT. This encodes CASSPSTSTGDGQPQHF.

This clone has more than one count but fewer than ten. The chain couples TRBV6-6 to TRBJ1-5; D remains ambiguous. V was clipped by 0 bases and J by 3 bases, with 12 bases between them. The length of the CDR3 is 16 residues. The germline V gene encodes CDR1 MNHNY and CDR2 SVGAGI (reference sequence). In DNA, the CDR3 is TGTGCCAGCAGTTACTCGAGCCGGGGTAACAATCAGCCCCAGCATTTT. Translation gives CASSYSSRGNNQPQHF.